This is a list of T cell receptor beta chains from one sample in a study of shared clonotypes between healthy human individuals. Generated by immunoSEQ multiplex PCR, the TCRdb table keeps only in-frame clones and is missing some. Here the sample spans about 1,900,000 clones, around 96% being singletons. Sample: naive CD8+ T cells sorted from blood. Every receptor here comes from a man in his late teens or twenties in good health. The conserved cysteine and the conserved F or W are not part of the CDR3 here. Not every row has a clone size; where given, it reads once, few, many or a size class.

clone size	J gene	V gene	CDR3 protein
-	TRBJ2-7	TRBV7-9	ASSAQSTAYEQY
-	TRBJ1-5	TRBV4-1	ASSQVGGYSNQPQH
-	TRBJ2-7	TRBV10-2	ASSELQQKLSEQY
-	TRBJ1-1	TRBV5-8	ASSLGQGQTEAF
-	TRBJ2-3	TRBV5-1	ASSYYLSGSTDTQY
-	TRBJ2-7	TRBV25-1	ASSEGDRGAFYEQY
-	TRBJ2-3	TRBV4-3	ASSQAWTSTDTQY
-	TRBJ1-5	TRBV27	ASSPGTLYQPQH
-	TRBJ2-3	TRBV7-2	ASSDRDYTDTQY
-	TRBJ1-1	TRBV5-5	ASSMLPTEAF
-	TRBJ1-5	TRBV29-1	SVLTGSSNQPQH
-	TRBJ2-7	TRBV9	ASSVSGSHEQY
once	TRBJ2-1	TRBV13	ASSRVLSAGTPYNEQF
-	TRBJ2-5	TRBV11-2	ASSSYGGGAGETQY
-	TRBJ2-7	TRBV21-1	ASSKIGAGKVYEQY
-	TRBJ2-1	TRBV5-1	ASSQGARGSDNEQF